The entry below gives a single T cell receptor (beta chain) sequence along with its context. The treatment is: oral pan-JAK inhibitor, 5-10 mg twice daily. Germline CDR1 and CDR2: SQVTM and ANQGSEA. This CDR3 region has 11 residues. The sample is drawn from a study of CD8+ T cells in alopecia areata. The wider study: Treatment with tofacitinib (6 to 18 months) was followed by 6 months off drug.

cDNA prepared by RNA extraction and subsequent reverse transcription served as the template for sequencing. The method was immunoSEQ multiplex PCR; TCRdb's version includes in-frame clones alone and lacks a portion of them. The sample contains roughly 210,000 clones, roughly 44% of which appear only once. The specimen comprised CD4+ T cells sorted from blood, sampled at roughly week 36, from a patient treated with tofacitinib. The rearrangement joins TRBV29-1 to TRBJ2-7; the D call may be TRBD1 or TRBD2 (6 bases each). The TCR sequence derives from a human donor with alopecia areata. The CDR3 nucleotides read TGCAGTGCTGGGGGGCCCTACGAGCAGTACTTC. The encoded protein is CSAGGPYEQYF.